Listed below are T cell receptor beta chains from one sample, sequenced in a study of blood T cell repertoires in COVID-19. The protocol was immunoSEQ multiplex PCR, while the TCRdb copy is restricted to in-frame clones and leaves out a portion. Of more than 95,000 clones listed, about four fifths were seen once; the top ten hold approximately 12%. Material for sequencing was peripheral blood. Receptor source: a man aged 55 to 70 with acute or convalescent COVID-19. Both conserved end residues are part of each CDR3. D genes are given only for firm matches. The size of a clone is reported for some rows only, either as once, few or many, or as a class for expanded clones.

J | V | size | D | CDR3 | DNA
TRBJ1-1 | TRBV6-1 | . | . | CASRTTQANTEAFF | TGTGCCAGCAGAACGACACAAGCGAACACTGAAGCTTTCTTT
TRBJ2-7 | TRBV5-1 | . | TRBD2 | CASRLAGGQSEQYF | TGCGCCAGCAGACTAGCGGGAGGGCAAAGTGAGCAGTACTTC
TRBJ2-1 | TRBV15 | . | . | CATSRVRYYNEQFF | TGTGCCACCAGCAGGGTGCGGTATTACAATGAGCAGTTCTTC
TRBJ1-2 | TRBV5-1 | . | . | CASRADTGRSNYGYTF | TGCGCCAGCAGGGCAGATACGGGGAGATCTAACTATGGCTACACCTTC
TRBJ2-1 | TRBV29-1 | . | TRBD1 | CSVSTGVYNEQFF | TGCAGCGTATCGACAGGGGTATACAATGAGCAGTTCTTC
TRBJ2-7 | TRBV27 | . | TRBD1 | CASSPGQGPYEQYF | TGTGCCAGCAGTCCCGGACAGGGTCCCTACGAGCAGTACTTC
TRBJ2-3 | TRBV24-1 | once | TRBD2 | CATSDPGTSETDTQYF | TGTGCCACCAGTGATCCCGGGACTAGCGAAACAGATACGCAGTATTTT
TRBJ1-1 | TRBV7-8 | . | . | CASSFRLNTEAFF | TGTGCCAGCAGCTTTCGGTTGAACACTGAAGCTTTCTTT
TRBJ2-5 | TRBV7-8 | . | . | CASTQGFQETQYF | TGTGCCAGCACCCAGGGTTTCCAAGAGACCCAGTACTTC
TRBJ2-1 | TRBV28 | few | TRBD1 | CASMGIGTGDNEQFF | TGTGCCAGCATGGGGATTGGGACAGGGGACAATGAGCAGTTCTTC
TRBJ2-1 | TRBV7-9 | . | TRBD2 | CASSLNGEGEQFF | TGTGCCAGCAGCCTAAACGGGGAGGGGGAGCAGTTCTTC
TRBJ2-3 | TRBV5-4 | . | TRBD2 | CASSIPRTSGALSTDTQYF | TGTGCCAGCAGCATACCCCGAACTAGCGGGGCCCTTAGCACAGATACGCAGTATTTT
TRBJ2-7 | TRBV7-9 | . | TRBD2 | CASSRRLAGWDYEQYF | TGTGCCAGCAGTCGCCGACTAGCGGGGTGGGACTACGAGCAGTACTTC
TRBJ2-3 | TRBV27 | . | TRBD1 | CASRDRGRTDTQYF | TGTGCCAGCCGGGACAGGGGGAGGACAGATACGCAGTATTTT
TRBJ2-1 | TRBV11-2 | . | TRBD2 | CASSLRGLAGAYNEQFF | TGTGCCAGCAGCTTAAGAGGACTAGCGGGAGCCTACAATGAGCAGTTCTTC
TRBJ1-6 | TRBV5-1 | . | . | CASSLDQDNSPLHF | TGCGCCAGCAGCTTGGACCAGGATAATTCACCCCTCCACTTT
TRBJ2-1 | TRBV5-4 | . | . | CASSSVSGSYNEQFF | TGTGCCAGCAGCTCCGTCTCGGGCTCCTACAATGAGCAGTTCTTC
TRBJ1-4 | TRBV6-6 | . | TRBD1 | CASRDRVQEKLFF | TGTGCCAGCCGGGACAGGGTACAAGAAAAACTGTTTTTT
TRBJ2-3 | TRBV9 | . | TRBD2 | CASSSGGSGSTDTQYF | TGTGCCAGCAGCTCCGGGGGTAGCGGGAGCACAGATACGCAGTATTTT
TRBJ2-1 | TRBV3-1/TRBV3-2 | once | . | CASSTPSDSYNEQFF | TGTGCCAGCAGTACTCCTAGCGACTCCTACAATGAGCAGTTCTTC
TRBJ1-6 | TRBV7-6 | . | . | CASSLLGQGLSPLHF | TGTGCCAGCAGCTTACTTGGGCAGGGGCTTTCACCCCTCCACTTT
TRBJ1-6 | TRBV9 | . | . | CASSSGSSYNSPLHF | TGTGCCAGCAGCAGCGGAAGCTCCTATAATTCACCCCTCCACTTT
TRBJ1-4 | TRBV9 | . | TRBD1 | CASSGQGWTNEKLFF | TGTGCCAGCAGCGGACAGGGGTGGACTAATGAAAAACTGTTTTTT
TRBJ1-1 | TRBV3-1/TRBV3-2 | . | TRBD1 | CASSPRDRQSTEAFF | TGTGCCAGCAGCCCGAGGGACAGGCAGAGCACTGAAGCTTTCTTT
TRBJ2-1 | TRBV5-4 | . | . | CASSSYNEQFF | TGTGCCAGCAGCTCGTACAATGAGCAGTTCTTC
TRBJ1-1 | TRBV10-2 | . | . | CASSDWSTEAFF | TGCGCCAGCAGTGATTGGAGCACTGAAGCTTTCTTT
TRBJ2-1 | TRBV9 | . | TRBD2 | CASSDGTIYVNEQFF | TGTGCCAGCAGCGACGGGACTATTTACGTCAATGAGCAGTTCTTC
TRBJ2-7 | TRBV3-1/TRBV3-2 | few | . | CASSQGDITVSDF | TGTGCCAGCAGCCAAGGCGACATCACGGTATCGGACTTC
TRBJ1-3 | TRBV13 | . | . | CASSSLGRGNTIYF | TGTGCCAGCAGCTCCTTGGGCAGAGGAAACACCATATATTTT
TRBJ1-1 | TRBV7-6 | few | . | CASSLLAGMNTEAFF | TGTGCCAGCAGCCTCCTGGCAGGAATGAACACTGAAGCTTTCTTT
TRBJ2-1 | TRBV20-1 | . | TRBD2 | CSASSFSSGNYNEQFF | TGCAGTGCTAGTTCCTTTTCTAGCGGGAACTACAATGAGCAGTTCTTC
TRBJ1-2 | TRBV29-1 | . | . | CSVGVGQGIRYGYTF | TGCAGCGTTGGAGTAGGTCAGGGAATACGGTATGGCTACACCTTC
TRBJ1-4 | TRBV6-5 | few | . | CASQTGGSVEKLFF | TGTGCCAGCCAAACCGGGGGGTCGGTAGAAAAACTGTTTTTT
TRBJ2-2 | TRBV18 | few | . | CASSAEHGELFF | TGTGCCAGCTCAGCCGAGCACGGGGAGCTGTTTTTT
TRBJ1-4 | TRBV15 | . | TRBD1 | CATSRDGTGGEKLFF | TGTGCCACCAGCAGAGACGGGACAGGGGGGGAAAAACTGTTTTTT
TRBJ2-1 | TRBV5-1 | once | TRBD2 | CASSAGTSGRANNEQFF | TGCGCCAGCAGCGCCGGGACTAGCGGGAGAGCGAACAATGAGCAGTTCTTC